What follows are 2 T cell receptor beta chains derived from one specimen sequenced in a study of cytomegalovirus exposure and HLA in healthy donors. PCR involved 60 Vbeta and 13 Jbeta primers. Repertoires were generated with immunoSEQ multiplex PCR, while TCRdb's copy carries only in-frame clones and drops some. This sample has roughly 140,000 clones, with roughly four fifths found just once. Sequenced material: PBMCs. Receptor source: a human donor in good health.

This clone was seen once. The chain couples TRBV7-2 to TRBJ2-7; a weak D match, TRBD2 (5 bases). Germline-derived CDR1 and CDR2 are SGHTA and FQGNSA. The ends were cut back, 6 bases at V and 7 bases at J, with 13 bases in the middle. The CDR3 has 12 residues. The chain's CDR3 is CASSTGVREQYF. The CDR3 bases are TGTGCCAGCAGTACCGGGGTACGGGAGCAGTACTTC.

The gene calls are TRBV28 and TRBJ2-1; 8 nucleotides align to TRBD2. Germline V gene lookup returns CDR1 MDHEN and CDR2 SYDVKM. Germline trimming cut 3 bases from V and 10 bases from J; bases unmatched to any gene: 8. The CDR3 extends over 14 amino acids. CDR3: CASSFGRGGREQFF. The CDR3 bases are TGTGCCAGCAGTTTTGGACGGGGGGGCCGCGAGCAGTTCTTC.